This T cell receptor (beta chain) emerged from a study of blood T cell repertoires in COVID-19. Study summary: Some COVID-19 samples were acute and others convalescent; all came from the United States, Italy and Spain. Sources were T cells, B-cell-depleted T cells, or PBMCs; the material itself was cDNA or gDNA.

Methods used by the authors: Estimates of nucleated cell counts were drawn from the amplification of reference gene primers. Generated by immunoSEQ multiplex PCR, the TCRdb table keeps only in-frame clones and is missing some. The D gene and trimming were derived from the DNA, and the V and J assignments and clone size from that table. The table has 240,000 or so clones, roughly 80% seen once. The TCR comes from an elderly woman with COVID-19, enrolled during active disease. Sequencing used peripheral blood.

CDR3 coding DNA: TGCGCCAGCAGCCAAGCGGGTGAGCAGTTCTTC. Encoded protein: CASSQAGEQFF. V usage is TRBV4-3 and J usage is TRBJ2-1; D remains ambiguous. CDR3 length: 11 residues. Germline CDR1 and CDR2: LGHNA and YSLEER. V gave up 1 base and J gave up 9 bases, with 4 bases separating them.